This T cell receptor beta chain was profiled in a study of blood T cell repertoires in COVID-19 (dated by TCRdb to 2019 to 2021). Regarding the research as a whole: The collaborator samples originated in the United States, Italy and Spain and spanned the acute and convalescent phases of COVID-19. The material from the prospective study consisted of cDNA or gDNA derived from T cells, B-cell-depleted T cells, or PBMCs. Deeply sampled blood TCRbeta repertoires from subjects exposed to, actively infected with, or recovered from COVID-19 were included in the dataset. The repertoires were made available in a free public database intended to serve as a resource for research on the immune response to SARS-CoV-2. Samples were obtained from the ongoing ImmuneRACE study (first 160 participants) and from about 1,300 subjects provided by 6 global collaborators. Nearly every sample came with metadata listing a de-identified subject ID, COVID-19 status, age in years and sex. Where HLA class I and class II types were available, the types were taken from metadata supplied by the sample provider, not from assay-based typing.

The CDR3 holds 14 amino acids from the cysteine to the phenylalanine. Just the 42-base CDR3 DNA is kept, in frame starting at base 1. V drops 6 bases and J drops 0 bases, leaving 12 bases in between. CDR1 and CDR2, looked up from the germline V gene, are SGHRS and YFSETQ. TCRbeta CDR3 regions were amplified from genomic DNA by means of the immunoSEQ Assay, a bias-controlled multiplex PCR. The paper's data handling went like this. The number of nucleated cells in each sample was estimated by amplification of reference gene primers within the assay. Sequence reads were collapsed and filtered to measure the absolute abundance of every unique TCRbeta CDR3 rearrangement. For each sample, productive Simpson clonality was calculated by taking the square root of Simpson's diversity index across productive rearrangements. TCRdb took this table from immuneACCESS and kept in-frame rearrangements with V and J called. Such tables lack part of the clones; where checked against another copy, unresolved V genes explain under half of the gap, and the rest is unexplained. That table gives V, J and clone size, and the DNA gave D and trimming. This sample lists around 90,000 clones; around four fifths were detected once. Over 9.5% of the sample lies in the top ten.

Note on this clone: Its antigen is currently not known. Per-nucleotide qualities are absent, and no much larger clonotype sits a single base away.

The study at large found these results: The quantity of clinical and demographic metadata differed by source and by participant and was supplied without curation.

Each collaborating institution followed its own protocols to collect whole blood in K2EDTA tubes. For TCRbeta analysis, collaborators shipped samples in one of three forms: frozen whole blood, isolated PBMCs, or DNA extracted from either of those sample types. This TCR was sampled from a woman in her 70s with active or convalescent COVID-19. This chain is built from TRBV5-1 and TRBJ1-1; too little of a D gene remains to name it. Sequencing used peripheral blood. The nucleotide sequence is given as TGCGCCAGCACCAGAGGGATTATGAACACTGAAGCTTTCTTT. This is translated as CASTRGIMNTEAFF.